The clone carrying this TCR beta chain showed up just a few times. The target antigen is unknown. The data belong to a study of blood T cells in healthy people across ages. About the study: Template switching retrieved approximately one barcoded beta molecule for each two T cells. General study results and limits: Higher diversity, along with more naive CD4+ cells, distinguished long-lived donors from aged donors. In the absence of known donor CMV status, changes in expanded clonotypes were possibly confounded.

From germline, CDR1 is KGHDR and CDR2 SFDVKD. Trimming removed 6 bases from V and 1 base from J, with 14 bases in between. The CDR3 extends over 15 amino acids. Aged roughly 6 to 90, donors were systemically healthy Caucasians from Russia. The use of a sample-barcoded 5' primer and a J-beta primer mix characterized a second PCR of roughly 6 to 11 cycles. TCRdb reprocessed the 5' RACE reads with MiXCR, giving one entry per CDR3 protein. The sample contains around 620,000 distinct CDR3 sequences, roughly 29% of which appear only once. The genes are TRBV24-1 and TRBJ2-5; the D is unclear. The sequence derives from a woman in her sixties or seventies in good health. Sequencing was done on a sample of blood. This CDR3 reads CATSNGLSPQETQYF. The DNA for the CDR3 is TGTGCCACCAGTAATGGTCTCTCCCCCCAAGAGACCCAGTACTTC.